These 5 T cell receptor beta chains originate from one sample sequenced in a study of pediatric ulcerative colitis. One to two pinch biopsies were taken from the rectum during colonoscopy. The assay was immunoSEQ multiplex PCR, and TCRdb's table has in-frame clones only and misses some. The sample contains around 40,000 clones, 60% to 85% of which appear only once. Source material: gut tissue. The receptors stem from a boy between 10 and 17 years old with severe ulcerative colitis.

This chain joins TRBV6-5 and TRBJ2-3, with 7 bases identical to TRBD2. The germline V gene encodes CDR1 MNHEY and CDR2 SVGAGI. The trim removed 5 bases at V and 2 bases at J, leaving 7 bases unmatched. The CDR3 contains 15 residues. Here the CDR3 reads CASSPSGAHTDTQYF. The CDR3 nucleotides are TGTGCCAGCAGTCCAAGCGGGGCCCACACAGATACGCAGTATTTT.

This sequence joins TRBV19 and TRBJ2-7; TRBD2 is a possible D gene (6 bases). The V gene lost 6 bases and the J gene lost 1 base, with 13 bases spanning the gap. CDR1 and CDR2 (germline): LNHDA, SQIVND (reference sequence). The CDR3 is 14 residues long. CDR3 protein: CASRGGAGSYEQYF. Written as DNA, the CDR3 is TGTGCCAGTAGAGGAGGGGCAGGATCCTACGAGCAGTACTTC.

The chain carries TRBV5-6 and TRBJ1-5, with D perhaps TRBD1 (6 bases). This CDR3 is built from 14 residues. V lost 4 bases to trimming and J lost 7 bases, with 15 bases between them. Germline V gene data show CDR1 as SGHDT and CDR2 as YYEEEE. The CDR3 DNA sequence: TGTGCCAGCAGCGAGGGGGGGGAGATCCAGCCCCAGCATTTT. This codes for CASSEGGEIQPQHF.

This chain uses TRBV5-1 with TRBJ1-2, with a tentative D call TRBD1 (5 bases). Germline loops: CDR1 SGHRS, CDR2 YFSETQ. Trimming took 2 bases from V and 8 from J, leaving 22 bases between them. This CDR3 has 16 residues. CDR3 nucleotide sequence: TGCGCCAGCAGCTTAGAAGGGGCGGTCGATCCTCCGGGCTACACCTTC. Protein product: CASSLEGAVDPPGYTF.

The rearrangement uses TRBV5-6 and TRBJ1-6; 9 bases map to TRBD1. V lost 0 bases to trimming and J lost 7 bases; unmatched junction nucleotides: 8. Germline V CDR1 and CDR2: SGHDT, YYEEEE. This CDR3 region has 17 residues. CDR3 in DNA: TGTGCCAGCAGCTTGGGACTGCCGGGACAGGGAAATTCACCCCTCCACTTT. It encodes CASSLGLPGQGNSPLHF. Variable domain in full (rest from reference TRBV5-6 and TRBJ1-6): DAGVTQSPTHLIKTRGQQVTLRCSPKSGHDTVSWYQQALGQGPQFIFQYYEEEERQRGNFPDRFSGHQFPNYSSELNVNALLLGDSALYLCASSLGLPGQGNSPLHFGNGTRLTVT.